Presented here are 22 T cell receptor beta chains from one specimen sequenced in a study of cytomegalovirus exposure and HLA in healthy donors. Amplification used 60 Vbeta primers and 13 Jbeta primers. TCRdb's table, derived via immunoSEQ multiplex PCR, lists solely in-frame clones and lacks some. In the table there are around 140,000 clones, about 80% of which are singletons. Sequencing was performed on PBMCs. The origin of the receptors is a female donor in good health and CMV-seronegative.

This sequence joins TRBV6-6 and TRBJ2-7; D not certain. V lost 5 bases, J lost 4 bases, and 9 bases lay in between. This CDR3 is built from 12 residues. Germline V lookup: CDR1 MNHNY, CDR2 SVGAGI (reference sequence). CDR3 residues: CASSPGGYEQYF. CDR3 DNA sequence: TGTGCCAGCAGTCCCGGCGGATACGAGCAGTACTTC.

This sequence joins TRBV5-6 and TRBJ2-1, with 8 bases fitting TRBD2. J lost 7 bases, V lost 1 base, and 10 bases had no gene match. This CDR3 contains 16 residues. Germline lookup yields CDR1 SGHDT and CDR2 YYEEEE. The CDR3 reads CASSLTLAGIRNEQFF. The CDR3 DNA follows: TGTGCCAGCAGCTTGACTCTAGCGGGCATTAGAAATGAGCAGTTCTTC.

This rearrangement joins TRBV15 to TRBJ2-7, with TRBD1 matching over 10 bases. The CDR3 consists of 14 residues. Germline CDR1 and CDR2: LNHNV and YYDKDF (reference sequence). J lost 6 bases, V lost 5 bases, and 7 bases had no gene match. The CDR3 DNA reads TGTGCCACCAGCCCGGACAGGGGGTTAGGCGAGCAGTACTTC. It codes for CATSPDRGLGEQYF. Complete variable domain (other parts from reference TRBV15 and TRBJ2-7): DAMVIQNPRYQVTQFGKPVTLSCSQTLNHNVMYWYQQKSSQAPKLLFHYYDKDFNNEADTPDNFQSRRPNTSFCFLDIRSPGLGDTAMYLCATSPDRGLGEQYFGPGTRLTVT.

This chain joins TRBV4-2 and TRBJ2-7; D is possibly TRBD2 (5 bases). V shed 1 base and J shed 1 base, with 8 bases lying between them. The CDR3 extends over 14 amino acids. Germline V gives CDR1 LGHNA, CDR2 YNFKEQ. Written as DNA, the CDR3 is TGTGCCAGCAGCCAAGCTAGCTTATCCTACGAGCAGTACTTC. It encodes CASSQASLSYEQYF.

The chain joins TRBV28 to TRBJ2-2, with 9 bases that match TRBD2. Trimming at V came to 6 bases and at J to 6 bases, leaving 8 bases not matched to a gene. This CDR3 region has 15 residues. The germline V gene has CDR1 MDHEN and CDR2 SYDVKM. The CDR3 coding sequence is TGTGCCAGCAGATCGGGGACTAGCTCTTCCGGGGAGCTGTTTTTT. Its translation is CASRSGTSSSGELFF.

As concerns this clone: The germline gene is not matched at one end of the junction; a read error may be the cause. The J gene is TRBJ1-2, the V gene TRBV9; 8 nucleotides line up with TRBD1. The CDR3 is 14 amino acids. The germline V gene has CDR1 SGDLS and CDR2 YYNGEE. The CDR3 sequence: CASSSGQGTYGYPF. The CDR3 DNA sequence: TGTGCCAGCAGCTCCGGACAGGGAACCTATGGCTACCCCTTC.

This sequence joins TRBV10-3 and TRBJ2-2; TRBD1 might be the D (8 bases). This CDR3 spans 20 amino acids. V lost 2 bases and J 0 bases, leaving 22 bases between the germline ends. Per germline, CDR1 ENHRY and CDR2 SYGVKD. CDR3 coding DNA: TGTGCCATCAGTGAGCTTCTTCGGACAGGGAGGGCTCCGAACACCGGGGAGCTGTTTTTT. Its translation is CAISELLRTGRAPNTGELFF.

The DNA of the CDR3 is TGTGCCAGCAGCTCTGACAGGGGAGGCCAGCCCCAGCATTTT. Amino acids: CASSSDRGGQPQHF. V and J are TRBV5-4 and TRBJ1-5, with 8 positions matching TRBD1. This CDR3 is built from 14 residues. The junction had 6 bases not matched to a gene; V was cut back by 3 bases and J by 7 bases. Per the germline V gene, CDR1 is SGHNT and CDR2 is YYREEE (reference sequence).

This chain uses TRBV2 with TRBJ1-1; 7 positions match TRBD1. The germline V gene encodes CDR1 SNHLY and CDR2 FYNNEI. Unmatched junction bases numbered 7, after V lost 6 bases and J lost 0 bases. The CDR3 extends over 15 amino acids. CDR3: CASSPTGSMNTEAFF. The CDR3 DNA sequence: TGTGCCAGCAGCCCGACAGGGTCCATGAACACTGAAGCTTTCTTT.

In its sample, this clone was seen once. The rearrangement links TRBV10-3 to TRBJ2-7, with D tentatively TRBD1 (6 bases). There are 14 residues in the CDR3. V shed 6 bases and J shed 3 bases, with 15 bases lying between them. Germline V gene sequence: CDR1 ENHRY, CDR2 SYGVKD. The CDR3 protein is CAIRRDKTHYEQYF. The CDR3 DNA follows: TGTGCCATCAGGAGGGACAAAACTCACTACGAGCAGTACTTC.

The chain uses TRBV6-1 and TRBJ2-4, with a tentative D call TRBD1 (5 bases). Per the germline V gene, CDR1 is MNHNS and CDR2 is SASEGT. V lost 7 bases and J 0 bases, leaving 7 bases between the germline ends. The CDR3 runs 13 residues. The CDR3 protein is CASKQGAKNIQYF. The CDR3 nucleotides read TGTGCCAGCAAGCAGGGAGCCAAAAACATTCAGTACTTC.

Concerning this clone itself: Compared with germline, one end of the junction differs, possibly owing to a read error. CDR3 DNA: TGTGCCTGCAGACAGGGGACGGCCTACGAGCAGTACTTC. Its translation: CACRQGTAYEQYF. The chain joins TRBV28 to TRBJ2-7; 8 bases fit TRBD1. The CDR3 totals 13 residues. Germline CDR1 reads MDHEN; CDR2 reads SYDVKM.

The chain is built from TRBV6-5 and TRBJ1-5, with 7 positions matching TRBD1. The CDR3 is 14 residues long. Trimming at V came to 2 bases and at J to 5 bases, leaving 3 bases not matched to a gene. Germline CDR1 reads MNHEY; CDR2 reads SVGAGI. CDR3 in DNA: TGTGCCAGCAGTTACCGGGACAGAGATCAGCCCCAGCATTTT. Its protein product is CASSYRDRDQPQHF.

The chain joins TRBV10-3 to TRBJ2-3; D gene ambiguous. The CDR3 extends over 15 amino acids. V gave up 10 bases and J gave up 0 bases, with 17 bases separating them. Germline lookup yields CDR1 ENHRY and CDR2 SYGVKD. The CDR3 coding sequence is TGTGCCACCCGCGCCCCTGGTCCTAGCACAGATACGCAGTATTTT. Translation gives CATRAPGPSTDTQYF.

The V and J genes are TRBV5-1 and TRBJ2-6, with no clear D. V gave up 7 bases and J gave up 3 bases, with 8 bases separating them. Per the germline V gene, CDR1 is SGHRS and CDR2 is YFSETQ. This CDR3 region has 13 residues. In nucleotides, the CDR3 is TGCGCCAGCCGCGATGGTGGGGCCAACGTCCTGACTTTC. Translation: CASRDGGANVLTF. The full variable domain, completed using reference TRBV5-1 and TRBJ2-6, is KAGVTQTPRYLIKTRGQQVTLSCSPISGHRSVSWYQQTPGQGLQFLFEYFSETQRNKGNFPGRFSGRQFSNSRSEMNVSTLELGDSALYLCASRDGGANVLTFGAGSRLTVL.

This chain joins TRBV11-2 and TRBJ2-5; TRBD2 is a possible D gene (5 bases). Germline V CDR1 and CDR2: SGHAT, FQNNGV. The CDR3 extends over 16 amino acids. Trimming removed 5 bases from V and 2 bases from J, with 18 bases in between. The DNA for the CDR3 is TGTGCCAGCAGCAAAGGACTCATGGAGCAACAAGAGACCCAGTACTTC. This codes for CASSKGLMEQQETQYF.

The chain is built from TRBV5-4 and TRBJ1-2; 10 bases align to TRBD1. The CDR3 spans 14 residues. CDR1 SGHNT and CDR2 YYREEE come from the germline V gene (reference sequence). The CDR3 DNA is TGTGCTACCAGACAGGGGGCAAGAGAAAGGAGCTACACCTTC. It is translated as CATRQGARERSYTF.

To note about this clone: This specimen includes other DNA sequences encoding the same CDR3. The rearrangement joins TRBV20-1 to TRBJ2-7, with D maybe TRBD1 (5 bases). The CDR3 consists of 11 residues. The germline CDR1 and CDR2 sequences are DFQATT and SNEGSKA (reference sequence). The V and J ends lost 3 bases and 4 bases respectively, with 7 bases between them. The CDR3 DNA reads as TGCAGTGCTAGGGACATTTACGAGCAGTACTTC. Translating gives CSARDIYEQYF.

The chain recombines TRBV5-1 with TRBJ2-1, with 7 bases matching TRBD2. V lost 4 bases, J lost 0 bases, and 7 bases stayed unmatched. The CDR3 has 16 amino acids. From germline, CDR1 is SGHRS and CDR2 YFSETQ. As DNA, the CDR3 is TGCGCCAGCAGCGAATTAGCGGGCACCTCCTACAATGAGCAGTTCTTC. It is translated as CASSELAGTSYNEQFF. The whole variable domain, remainder taken from reference TRBV5-1 and TRBJ2-1, is KAGVTQTPRYLIKTRGQQVTLSCSPISGHRSVSWYQQTPGQGLQFLFEYFSETQRNKGNFPGRFSGRQFSNSRSEMNVSTLELGDSALYLCASSELAGTSYNEQFFGPGTRLTVL.

This clone is a singleton in its sample. The chain couples TRBV15 to TRBJ2-2, with 14 bases aligning to TRBD2. The germline V gene encodes CDR1 LNHNV and CDR2 YYDKDF (reference sequence). The CDR3 sequence is 17 residues long. The trim removed 5 bases at V and 7 bases at J, leaving 9 bases unmatched. CDR3 sequence reads: CATSGMGLAGVGGELFF. CDR3 nucleotide sequence: TGTGCCACCAGCGGCATGGGACTAGCGGGAGTGGGCGGGGAGCTGTTTTTT.

The rearrangement uses TRBV7-9 and TRBJ2-2, with D maybe TRBD1 (6 bases). Germline-derived CDR1 and CDR2 are SEHNR and FQNEAQ (reference sequence). There are 17 residues in the CDR3. V was trimmed by 5 bases and J by 2 bases, leaving 18 bases between them. The CDR3 sequence: CASSRPLDSTNTGELFF. CDR3 in DNA: TGTGCCAGCAGCCGCCCCTTGGACAGCACAAACACCGGGGAGCTGTTTTTT. The complete variable domain, with remaining parts taken from reference TRBV7-9 and TRBJ2-2, reads DTGVSQNPRHKITKRGQNVTFRCDPISEHNRLYWYRQTLGQGPEFLTYFQNEAQLEKSRLLSDRFSAERPKGSFSTLEIQRTEQGDSAMYLCASSRPLDSTNTGELFFGEGSRLTVL.

This clone was detected only once. The chain employs TRBV7-9 and TRBJ2-5, with D perhaps matching TRBD1 (6 bases). The J call could be wrong; TRBJ2-7 is a better fit for the DNA end. The CDR3 loop spans 15 amino acids. Germline CDR1 SEHNR, CDR2 FQNEAQ (reference sequence). CDR3 nucleotide sequence: TGTGCCAGCAGCCCCACTACAGGGAGCTCCTACGAGCAGTACTTC. Translated, it gives CASSPTTGSSYEQYF.